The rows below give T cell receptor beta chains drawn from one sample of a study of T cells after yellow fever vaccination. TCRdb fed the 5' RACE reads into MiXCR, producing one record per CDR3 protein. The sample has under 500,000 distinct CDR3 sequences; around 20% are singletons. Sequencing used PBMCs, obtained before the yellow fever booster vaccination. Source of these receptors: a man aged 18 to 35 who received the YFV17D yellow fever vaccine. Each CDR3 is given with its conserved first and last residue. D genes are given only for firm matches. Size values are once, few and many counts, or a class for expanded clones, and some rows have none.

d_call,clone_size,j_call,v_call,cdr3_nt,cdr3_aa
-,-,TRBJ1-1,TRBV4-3,TGCGCCAGCAGCCAAGGTCCAGGGCCGAACACTGAAGCTTTCTTT,CASSQGPGPNTEAFF
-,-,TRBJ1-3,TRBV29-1,TGCAGCGTTGAAGAGGCAGATGGAAACACCATATATTTT,CSVEEADGNTIYF
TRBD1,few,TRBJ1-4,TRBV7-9,TGTGCCAGCAGCTCCACTGACAGGGGTGGAGAAACTAATGAAAAACTGTTTTTT,CASSSTDRGGETNEKLFF
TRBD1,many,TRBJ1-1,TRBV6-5,TGTGCCAGCAGCTCTCAGAGGGGGCGGGGGAACACTGAAGCTTTCTTT,CASSSQRGRGNTEAFF
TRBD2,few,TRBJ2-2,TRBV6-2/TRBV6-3,TGTGCCAGCAGTTCCCTGATGGGACTAGCGGGGGCCCTCACCGGGGAGCTGTTTTTT,CASSSLMGLAGALTGELFF
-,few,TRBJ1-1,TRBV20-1,TGCAGTGCCAGGCAATTTCGGCAGAACACTGAAGCTTTCTTT,CSARQFRQNTEAFF
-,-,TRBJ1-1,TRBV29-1,TGCAGCGTTGTAAGGACTGAAGCTTTCTTT,CSVVRTEAFF
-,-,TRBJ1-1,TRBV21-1,TGTGCCAGCAGCGAAGTAACTTCCACTGAAGCTTTCTTT,CASSEVTSTEAFF
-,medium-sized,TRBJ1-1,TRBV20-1,TGCAGTGCTAGAGGAGAGGGGACGACTGAAGCTTTCTTT,CSARGEGTTEAFF
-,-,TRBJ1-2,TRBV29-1,TGCAGCGTAGTGACAGGACATGGCTACACCTTC,CSVVTGHGYTF
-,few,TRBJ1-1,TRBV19,TGTGCCAGTAGTCAATACAGGGAAGTCGGCACTGAAGCTTTCTTT,CASSQYREVGTEAFF
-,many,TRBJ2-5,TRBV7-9,TGTGCCAGCAGTCCAACCCCTGGGCCGGCGGGAGAGACCCAGTACTTC,CASSPTPGPAGETQYF
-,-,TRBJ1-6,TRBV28,TGTGCCAGCAGTAGCCCGGGACATCTCCTCCACTTT,CASSSPGHLLHF
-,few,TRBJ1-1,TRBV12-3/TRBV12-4,TGTGCCAGCAGTTTGGGGGGGGCAGGGTTTGGTACTGAAGCTTTCTTT,CASSLGGAGFGTEAFF
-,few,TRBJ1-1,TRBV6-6,TGTGCCAGCAGGGTTAGGGAGAACACTGAAGCTTTCTTT,CASRVRENTEAFF
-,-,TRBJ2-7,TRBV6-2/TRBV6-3,TGTGCCAGCAGTTATGGGACAAGGCCCTTCTACGAGCAGTACTTC,CASSYGTRPFYEQYF
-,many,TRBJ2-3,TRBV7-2,TGTGCCAGCAGCCCCTATAGCACAGATACGCAGTATTTT,CASSPYSTDTQYF
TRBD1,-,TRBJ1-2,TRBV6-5,TGTGCCAGCAGTCCGACAGGGGCCTATGGCTACACCTTC,CASSPTGAYGYTF
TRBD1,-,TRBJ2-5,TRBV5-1,TGCGCCAGCAGCTCCCGATCCGGGACAGGGCAAGAGACCCAGTACTTC,CASSSRSGTGQETQYF
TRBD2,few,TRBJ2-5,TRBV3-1,TGTGCCAGCAGCCAGGGACTAGCGGGGTTTCAAGAGACCCAGTACTTC,CASSQGLAGFQETQYF
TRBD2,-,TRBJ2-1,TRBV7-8,TGTGCCAGCAGCTCACTAGCGGGGGTAGGCGAGCAGTTCTTC,CASSSLAGVGEQFF
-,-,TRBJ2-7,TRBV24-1,TGTGCCACCCTGCGGCCGCTCTACGAGCAGTACTTC,CATLRPLYEQYF
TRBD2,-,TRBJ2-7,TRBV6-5,TGTGCCAGCAGTCGTACTAGCGGGGGACCCTACGAGCAGTACTTC,CASSRTSGGPYEQYF
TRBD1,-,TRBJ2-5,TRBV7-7,TGTGCCAGCAGGCCGACAGGGGGCCAACGAGAGACCCAGTACTTC,CASRPTGGQRETQYF
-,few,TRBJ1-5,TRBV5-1,TGCGCCAGCAGCTCGGGGGACGGTAGCAATCAGCCCCAGCATTTT,CASSSGDGSNQPQHF
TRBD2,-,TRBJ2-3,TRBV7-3,TGTGCCAGCAGCTTAACCCCCCTAGCGGGGGGGCCAGATACGCAGTATTTT,CASSLTPLAGGPDTQYF
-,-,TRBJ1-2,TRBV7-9,TGTGCCAGCAGTTTCCCGGACCCGCGGGGCTACACCTTC,CASSFPDPRGYTF